These 17 T cell receptor beta chains originate from one sample sequenced in a study of shared clonotypes between healthy human individuals. Using immunoSEQ multiplex PCR, the repertoire was profiled, and TCRdb retains in-frame clones only, with some absent. The data contain some 680,000 clones, around 78% of them seen just once; the ten biggest clones take up around 1.8%. Sequences were obtained from memory CD4+ T cells sorted from blood. Noted subset: CD45RA-negative fraction. The receptors derive from a woman aged 25 to 39 in good health.

The V and J genes are TRBV10-3 and TRBJ2-3; TRBD1 might be the D (5 bases). The germline V gene encodes CDR1 ENHRY and CDR2 SYGVKD. The CDR3 length is 14 residues. With 6 bases removed from V and 4 bases from J, the gap between germline ends came to 14 bases. The CDR3 DNA sequence: TGTGCCATCAGCCCAGTCCTAGGGGCAGATACGCAGTATTTT. Amino acids: CAISPVLGADTQYF.

The V call is TRBV28, the J call TRBJ2-6; 8 bases line up with TRBD1. The junction had 5 bases not matched to a gene; V was cut back by 6 bases and J by 4 bases. The CDR3 spans 15 residues. Germline-derived CDR1 and CDR2 are MDHEN and SYDVKM. The CDR3 sequence: CASSFQGAGANVLTF. The CDR3 nucleotides are TGTGCCAGCAGCTTCCAGGGGGCGGGGGCCAACGTCCTGACTTTC.

As to this clone: This CDR3 is also generated by other DNA sequences in the sample. This chain connects TRBV6-6 to TRBJ1-2; no firm D call. CDR1 MNHNY and CDR2 SVGAGI come from the germline V gene (reference sequence). The CDR3 is made up of 13 amino acids. Trimming took off 0 bases at V and 6 bases at J, with 8 bases between the two ends. CDR3 coding DNA: TGTGCCAGCAGTTACTCGAGGAGCGATGGCTACACCTTC. Protein: CASSYSRSDGYTF.

This sequence joins TRBV19 and TRBJ2-1; TRBD2 might be the D (5 bases). V dropped 7 bases and J dropped 0 bases, with 10 bases sitting between them. The CDR3 extends over 14 amino acids. In germline, CDR1 is LNHDA, CDR2 SQIVND (reference sequence). CDR3 loop: CASNPGSSYNEQFF. CDR3 coding DNA: TGTGCCAGTAATCCGGGAAGCTCCTACAATGAGCAGTTCTTC.

The V and J genes are TRBV5-1 and TRBJ2-7, with 7 bases lining up with TRBD1. CDR3 size: 14 residues. J was trimmed by 3 bases and V by 0 bases; bases with no gene match: 3. Germline V gives CDR1 SGHRS, CDR2 YFSETQ. CDR3 sequence: CASSLAGGNYEQYF. DNA of the CDR3: TGCGCCAGCAGCTTGGCAGGGGGTAACTACGAGCAGTACTTC. Combining the CDR3 with reference TRBV5-1 and TRBJ2-7 gives the whole variable domain KAGVTQTPRYLIKTRGQQVTLSCSPISGHRSVSWYQQTPGQGLQFLFEYFSETQRNKGNFPGRFSGRQFSNSRSEMNVSTLELGDSALYLCASSLAGGNYEQYFGPGTRLTVT.

The chain carries TRBV5-8 and TRBJ1-5; D not certain. The CDR3 extends over 13 amino acids. Germline CDR1 and CDR2: SGHTS and YDEGEE. V dropped 4 bases and J dropped 3 bases, with 8 bases sitting between them. In nucleotides, the CDR3 is TGTGCCAGCAGCCCCTGGAACAATCAGCCCCAGCATTTT. It is translated as CASSPWNNQPQHF.

This clone was counted a few times. The chain links TRBV11-2 to TRBJ2-1; D unresolved. The CDR3 totals 19 residues. From germline, CDR1 is SGHAT and CDR2 FQNNGV. Trimming left V 5 bases short and J 4 bases short, with 27 bases between. The CDR3 nucleotides read TGTGCCAGCAGCCCTATCGGGCGGCAGGTTGGGGTGGGATACAATGAGCAGTTCTTC. It encodes CASSPIGRQVGVGYNEQFF.

This chain uses TRBV7-8 with TRBJ2-7; 8 bases line up with TRBD1. Germline V gives CDR1 SGHVS, CDR2 FQNEAQ. The CDR3 contains 14 residues. The V and J ends lost 3 bases and 6 bases, in that order; junction bases with no gene match: 7. CDR3 DNA sequence: TGTGCCAGCAGCTTTCGGCAGGGGGCCCTCGAGCAGTACTTC. Its protein is CASSFRQGALEQYF.

This chain links TRBV11-2 with TRBJ2-1, with TRBD2 matching over 8 bases. Germline CDR1 reads SGHAT; CDR2 reads FQNNGV. This CDR3 has 15 amino acids. The V and J ends lost 5 bases and 7 bases, in that order; junction bases with no gene match: 10. As DNA, the CDR3 is TGTGCCAGCAGCCTTATAGCGGGAAACAAGAATGAGCAGTTCTTC. It translates to CASSLIAGNKNEQFF.

This clone was recorded a few times. The V call is TRBV5-1, the J call TRBJ1-5, with 7 bases identical to TRBD1. The CDR3 is 15 residues long. After removal of 4 bases from V and 0 bases from J, the junction contained 4 bases not matched to a gene. From germline, CDR1 is SGHRS and CDR2 YFSETQ. DNA of the CDR3: TGCGCCAGCAGCGTAGACAGGGCTAGCAATCAGCCCCAGCATTTT. Protein: CASSVDRASNQPQHF.

The rearrangement joins TRBV4-2 to TRBJ2-2, with 11 bases aligning to TRBD2. The V gene end was trimmed by 6 bases and the J gene end by 3 bases; junction bases not matched to a gene: 9. Germline-derived CDR1 and CDR2 are LGHNA and YNFKEQ. The CDR3 has 17 residues. CDR3 sequence reads: CASRALAGDGYTGELFF. The CDR3 coding sequence is TGTGCCAGCAGAGCACTAGCGGGAGACGGGTACACCGGGGAGCTGTTTTTT.

This clone was seen a handful of times. This sequence joins TRBV29-1 and TRBJ2-1; 9 bases map to TRBD1. This CDR3 region has 12 residues. J was trimmed by 9 bases and V by 6 bases; bases with no gene match: 6. Germline V gene data show CDR1 as SQVTM and CDR2 as ANQGSEA. The DNA of the CDR3 is TGCAGCGTCCTGGGACAGGGTGGTGAGCAGTTCTTC. Residues: CSVLGQGGEQFF.

This chain joins TRBV2 and TRBJ2-7; 7 bases are shared with TRBD1. The trim removed 6 bases at V and 5 bases at J, leaving 7 bases unmatched. The CDR3 has 13 residues. CDR1 SNHLY and CDR2 FYNNEI come from the germline V gene. The CDR3 sequence is CASSQDRYHEQYF. CDR3 DNA sequence: TGTGCCAGCAGCCAGGACAGGTACCACGAGCAGTACTTC.

This clone was found a few times. This rearrangement joins TRBV30 to TRBJ1-1, with D perhaps TRBD1 (5 bases). The CDR3 runs 12 residues. V was trimmed by 3 bases and J by 10 bases, leaving 15 bases between them. The germline CDR1 and CDR2 sequences are GTSNPN and SVGIG (reference sequence). The CDR3 region is CAWRLRDLGAFF. DNA of the CDR3: TGTGCCTGGAGGCTCCGGGACCTTGGAGCTTTCTTT.

This clone was found many times. The chain employs TRBV7-9 and TRBJ2-3, with 9 bases lining up with TRBD1. The CDR3 is 15 residues long. Germline values: CDR1 SEHNR, CDR2 FQNEAQ (reference sequence). The ends lost 8 bases at V and 3 bases at J; junction bases unmatched: 9. CDR3 region: CASSYYRGRTDTQYF. CDR3 DNA sequence: TGTGCCAGCTCCTACTACAGGGGGCGAACAGATACGCAGTATTTT.

CDR3 in amino acids: CASSAGTSGSNTGELFF. The CDR3 nucleotides are TGTGCCAGCAGCGCCGGGACTAGCGGGAGTAACACCGGGGAGCTGTTTTTT. V is TRBV11-2 and J is TRBJ2-2; 14 bases align to TRBD2. Germline loops: CDR1 SGHAT, CDR2 FQNNGV. This CDR3 is 17 amino acids long. V gave up 5 bases and J gave up 2 bases; unmatched junction bases: 4.

This chain connects TRBV30 to TRBJ2-3; 8 positions agree with TRBD2. Losses at the gene ends were 5 bases for V and 2 bases for J; bases not matched to a gene: 9. The length of the CDR3 is 15 residues. Germline CDR1 GTSNPN, CDR2 SVGIG (reference sequence). CDR3 residues: CAWGGLASFTDTQYF. The CDR3 coding sequence is TGTGCCTGGGGCGGACTAGCTTCTTTCACAGATACGCAGTATTTT.